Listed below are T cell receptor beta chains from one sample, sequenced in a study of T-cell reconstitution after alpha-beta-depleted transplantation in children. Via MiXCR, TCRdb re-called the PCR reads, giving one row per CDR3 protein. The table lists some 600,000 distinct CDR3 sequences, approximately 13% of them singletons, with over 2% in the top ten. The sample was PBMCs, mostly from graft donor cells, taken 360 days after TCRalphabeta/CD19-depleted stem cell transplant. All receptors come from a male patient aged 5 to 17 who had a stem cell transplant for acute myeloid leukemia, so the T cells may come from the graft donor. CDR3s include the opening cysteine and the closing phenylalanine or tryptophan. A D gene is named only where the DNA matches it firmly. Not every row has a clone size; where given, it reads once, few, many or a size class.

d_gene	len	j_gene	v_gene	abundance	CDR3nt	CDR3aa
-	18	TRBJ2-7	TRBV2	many	TGTGCCAGCAGTGAAGCAGTGGCACAGGCGAAGAGCTCCTACGAGCAGTACTTC	CASSEAVAQAKSSYEQYF
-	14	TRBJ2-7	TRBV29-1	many	TGCAGCGTGATGGGTCTATCGGGCTCCTACGAGCAGTACTTC	CSVMGLSGSYEQYF
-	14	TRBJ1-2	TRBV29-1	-	TGCAGCGTTGAAGACTCTTGGGAAAACTATGGCTACACCTTC	CSVEDSWENYGYTF
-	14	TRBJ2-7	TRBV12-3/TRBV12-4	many	TGTGCCAGCGGTTCCTGGGGGGAATCCTACGAGCAGTACTTC	CASGSWGESYEQYF
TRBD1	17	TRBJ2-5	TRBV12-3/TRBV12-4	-	TGTGCCAGCAGTACTCGACGACAGGGTGTAAGACAAGAGACCCAGTACTTC	CASSTRRQGVRQETQYF
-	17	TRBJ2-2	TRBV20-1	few	TGCAGTGCTCAGAACCCGCCCCTAAATCAGGACACCGGGGAGCTGTTTTTT	CSAQNPPLNQDTGELFF
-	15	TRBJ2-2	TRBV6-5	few	TGTGCCAGCAGTTATAGTCAGTCGAACACCGGGGAGCTGTTTTTT	CASSYSQSNTGELFF
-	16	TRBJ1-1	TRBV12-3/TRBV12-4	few	TGTGCCAGCAGTTTAGCCCCGGGGGCCATGGACACTGAAGCTTTCTTT	CASSLAPGAMDTEAFF
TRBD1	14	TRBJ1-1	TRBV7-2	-	TGTGCCAGCAGCTTCGACAGGGGTGAAACTGAAGCTTTCTTT	CASSFDRGETEAFF
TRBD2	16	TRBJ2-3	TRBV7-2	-	TGTGCCAGCAGCTTAGCCGGGACTAGCGCCACAGATACGCAGTATTTT	CASSLAGTSATDTQYF
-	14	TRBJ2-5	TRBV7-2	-	TGTGCCAGCAGCGCTAGCGCTCATCAAGAGACCCAGTACTTC	CASSASAHQETQYF
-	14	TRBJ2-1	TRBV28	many	TGTGCCAGCAGTTTTTACAGGCAAGCCGGCAAGCAGTTCTTC	CASSFYRQAGKQFF
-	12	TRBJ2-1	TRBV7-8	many	TGTGCCAGCAGTGTAGGGTGGGATGAGCAGTTCTTC	CASSVGWDEQFF
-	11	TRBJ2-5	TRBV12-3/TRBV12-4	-	TGTGCCAGCACAAGCCAAGAGACCCAGTACTTC	CASTSQETQYF
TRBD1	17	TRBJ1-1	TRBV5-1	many	TGCGCCAGCAGCTTGGCGCGGACAGGGTCTTTGAACACTGAAGCTTTCTTT	CASSLARTGSLNTEAFF
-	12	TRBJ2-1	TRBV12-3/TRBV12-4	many	TGTGCCAGCAGTTTCGGGGAGAATGAGCAGTTCTTC	CASSFGENEQFF
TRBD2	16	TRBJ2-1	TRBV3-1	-	TGTGCCAGCAGCCAAGGAGCTAGCGGGATCTACAATGAGCAGTTCTTC	CASSQGASGIYNEQFF
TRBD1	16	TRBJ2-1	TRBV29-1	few	TGCAGCGTTGAAGGCGGACAGGGGGCTATCTACAATGAGCAGTTCTTC	CSVEGGQGAIYNEQFF
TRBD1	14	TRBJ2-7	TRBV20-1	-	TGCAGTGCTAGGTCCGGGACAGGGATCTTCGAGCAGTACTTC	CSARSGTGIFEQYF
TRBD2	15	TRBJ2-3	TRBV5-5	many	TGTGCCAGCAGCTTTCCGACTAGCGGAAAAGATACGCAGTATTTT	CASSFPTSGKDTQYF
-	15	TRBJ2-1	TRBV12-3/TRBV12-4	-	TGTGCCAGCTCCGAGAGGGGGAACTCCTACAATGAGCAGTTCTTC	CASSERGNSYNEQFF
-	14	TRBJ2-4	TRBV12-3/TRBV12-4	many	TGTGCCAGCAGTTTTACAGGCTACCAAAACATTCAGTACTTC	CASSFTGYQNIQYF
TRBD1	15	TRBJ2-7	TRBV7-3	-	TGTGCCAGCAGCTTAAGGGGAACAGGGGTCCACGAGCAGTACTTC	CASSLRGTGVHEQYF
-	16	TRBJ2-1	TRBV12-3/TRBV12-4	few	TGTGCCAGCAGTTTAGGGCCGGGCCCGACATACAATGAGCAGTTCTTC	CASSLGPGPTYNEQFF
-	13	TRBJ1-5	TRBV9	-	TGTGCCAGCAGCGTAGATGGAAATCAGCCCCAGCATTTT	CASSVDGNQPQHF
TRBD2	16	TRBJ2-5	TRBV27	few	TGTGCCAGCAGCCTGGGGCGTGGACTAGCCGAAGAGACCCAGTACTTC	CASSLGRGLAEETQYF
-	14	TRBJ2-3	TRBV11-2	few	TGTGCCAGCAGCTTAATTATAAGGACAGATACGCAGTATTTT	CASSLIIRTDTQYF
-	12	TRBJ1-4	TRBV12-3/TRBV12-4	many	TGTGCCAGCAGGCCAGGGATGGGAAAACTGTTTTTT	CASRPGMGKLFF
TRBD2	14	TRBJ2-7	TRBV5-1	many	TGCGCCAGCAGCTGGGGGGGAACCCCCTACGAGCAGTACTTC	CASSWGGTPYEQYF
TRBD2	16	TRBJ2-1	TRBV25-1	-	TGTGCCAGCAAGGACTTTAGCGGGACTAACTACAATGAGCAGTTCTTC	CASKDFSGTNYNEQFF
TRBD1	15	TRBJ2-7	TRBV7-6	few	TGTGCCAGCAGCACCTCGACGCAGGGGGTCTACGAGCAGTACTTC	CASSTSTQGVYEQYF
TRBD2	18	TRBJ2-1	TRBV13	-	TGTGCCAGCAGCTCCACGTCCCTAGCGGGAGGGTACTACAATGAGCAGTTCTTC	CASSSTSLAGGYYNEQFF
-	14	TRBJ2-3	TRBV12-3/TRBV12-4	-	TGTGCCAGCAGTTTGACACAGTACACAGATACGCAGTATTTT	CASSLTQYTDTQYF
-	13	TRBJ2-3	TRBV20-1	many	TGCAGTGCAACCTGGTGGGGGACAGATACGCAGTATTTT	CSATWWGTDTQYF
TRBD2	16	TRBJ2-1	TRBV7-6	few	TGTGCCAGCAGTTTCTTTAGGACTAGCGGACGAAATGAGCAGTTCTTC	CASSFFRTSGRNEQFF
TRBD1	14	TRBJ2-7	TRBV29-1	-	TGCAGCGCCCAGACCACAGGGGGCCCCTACGAGCAGTACTTC	CSAQTTGGPYEQYF
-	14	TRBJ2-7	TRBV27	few	TGTGCCAGCAGTCCGACAACGAGGGGCTCCGAGCAGTACTTC	CASSPTTRGSEQYF
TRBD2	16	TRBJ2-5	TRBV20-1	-	TGCAGTGCTAGCTTCGTACTAGCGGGCTGGGGGGAGACCCAGTACTTC	CSASFVLAGWGETQYF
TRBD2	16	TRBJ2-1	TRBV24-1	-	TGTGCCACCAGTGACCCAGCGGGAGGGCCAATCAATGAGCAGTTCTTC	CATSDPAGGPINEQFF
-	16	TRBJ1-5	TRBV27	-	TGTGCCAGCAGCCCATTCCCCCAGGGGTTCAATCAGCCCCAGCATTTT	CASSPFPQGFNQPQHF
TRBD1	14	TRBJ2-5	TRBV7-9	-	TGTGCCAGCGGTCTGGGGACAGCATTAGAGACCCAGTACTTC	CASGLGTALETQYF
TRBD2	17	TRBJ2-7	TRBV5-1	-	TGCGCCAGCAGCCTGCATGTAATGGCGGGAGTGATCTACGAGCAGTACTTC	CASSLHVMAGVIYEQYF
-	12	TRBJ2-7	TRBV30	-	TGTGCCTGGAGTCCAGGGCCCGGGGAGCAGTACTTC	CAWSPGPGEQYF
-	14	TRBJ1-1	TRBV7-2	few	TGTGCCAGCAGCTTAGTATCAGCCAGAGCTGAAGCTTTCTTT	CASSLVSARAEAFF
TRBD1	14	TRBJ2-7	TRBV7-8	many	TGTGCCAGCAGCTCGGACAGGCTACCCTACGAGCAGTACTTC	CASSSDRLPYEQYF
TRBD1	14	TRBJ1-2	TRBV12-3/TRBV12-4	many	TGTGCCAGCAGTCCTACAGGGGTTGTCTATGGCTACACCTTC	CASSPTGVVYGYTF
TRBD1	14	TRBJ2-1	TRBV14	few	TGTGCCAGCAGGCCAGCAGGGGCAGGGGGTGAGCAGTTCTTC	CASRPAGAGGEQFF
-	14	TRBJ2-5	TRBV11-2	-	TGTGCCAGCAGCTTAGATGCGGACAGAGAGACCCAGTACTTC	CASSLDADRETQYF
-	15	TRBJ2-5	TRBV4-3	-	TGCGCCAGCAGCCAAGATCGGACGGGAGTAGAGACCCAGTACTTC	CASSQDRTGVETQYF
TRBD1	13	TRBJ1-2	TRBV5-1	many	TGCGCCAGCAGCTGGGACAGAGACTATGGCTACACCTTC	CASSWDRDYGYTF
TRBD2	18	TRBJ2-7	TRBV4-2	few	TGTGCCAGCAGCCAAGAGGGACTAGCGGGAGGGCCCTCCTACGAGCAGTACTTC	CASSQEGLAGGPSYEQYF
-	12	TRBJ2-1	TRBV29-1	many	TGCAGCGTAAGACAGGCCTACAATGAGCAGTTCTTC	CSVRQAYNEQFF
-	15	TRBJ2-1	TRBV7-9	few	TGTGCCAGCAGCTCTCCCTGGAGGGCCTACAATGAGCAGTTCTTC	CASSSPWRAYNEQFF
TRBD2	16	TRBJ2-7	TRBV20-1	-	TGCAGTGCTCCTACTCGTGGCGGGAGGGGGCCCTACGAGCAGTACTTC	CSAPTRGGRGPYEQYF
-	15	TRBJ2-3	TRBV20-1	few	TGCAGTGCCTCACTCTTACAGGGTGCTATAGATACGCAGTATTTT	CSASLLQGAIDTQYF
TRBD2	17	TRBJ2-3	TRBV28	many	TGTGCCAGCAGTTTCCCTGTCCGCGGGAGCCGCACAGATACGCAGTATTTT	CASSFPVRGSRTDTQYF
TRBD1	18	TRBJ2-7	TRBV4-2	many	TGTGCCAGCAGCCAACTTCAAGCGCCGGGACAGGGATCCTACGAGCAGTACTTC	CASSQLQAPGQGSYEQYF
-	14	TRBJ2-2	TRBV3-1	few	TGTGCCAGCAGCCAAAGGGGAGGCACCGGGGAGCTGTTTTTT	CASSQRGGTGELFF
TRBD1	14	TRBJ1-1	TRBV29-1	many	TGCAGCGTTGGGGGATTGACAGGGAGAACTGAAGCTTTCTTT	CSVGGLTGRTEAFF